These T cell receptor beta chains were read from a single sample in a study of CD8 T cells in ankylosing spondylitis. One entry per CDR3 protein results from TCRdb running MiXCR on the 5' RACE reads. The sample shows about 440,000 distinct CDR3 sequences, 17% of them seen only once. The sample comprised blood, either unsorted or a sorted T cell fraction (not recorded which). The receptors were gathered from a male donor with ankylosing spondylitis. CDR3s include the opening cysteine and the closing phenylalanine or tryptophan. D genes are given only for firm matches. Clone sizes are given selectively: once, few, many, or a class where the clone is expanded.

>-|-|TRBJ1-2|TRBV7-9
TGTGCCAGCAGCCTCAGACAGCAACGGGGCCAAAACTATGGCTACACCTTC
CASSLRQQRGQNYGYTF
>many|-|TRBJ2-3|TRBV20-1
TGCAGTGCTAGGGGACTTCCCACAGATACGCAGTATTTT
CSARGLPTDTQYF
>few|-|TRBJ1-2|TRBV4-1
TGCGCCAGCAGCCAAGAATGGGGTGACTATGGCTACACCTTC
CASSQEWGDYGYTF
>-|-|TRBJ1-6|TRBV4-3
TGCGCCAGCAGCCAAGGAGGGACGGCCTATAATTCACCCCTCCACTTT
CASSQGGTAYNSPLHF
>many|-|TRBJ2-7|TRBV24-1
TGTGCCACCAGTTTATTGGTGGGGAAGACCTACGAGCAGTACTTC
CATSLLVGKTYEQYF
>-|-|TRBJ1-1|TRBV20-1
TGCAGTGCTAGTCCGTCCCCAGGGCACACTGAAGCTTTCTTT
CSASPSPGHTEAFF
>-|TRBD2|TRBJ2-7|TRBV6-2/TRBV6-3
TGTGCCAGCAGTTCCCTCAGACTAGCGGACTCCTACGAGCAGTACTTC
CASSSLRLADSYEQYF
>-|-|TRBJ2-3|TRBV30
TGTGCCTGGAGTGTACAAGGAGATACGCAGTATTTT
CAWSVQGDTQYF
>few|-|TRBJ2-1|TRBV7-2
TGTGCCAGCAGCAATAGGATTCATAGTGAGCAGTTCTTC
CASSNRIHSEQFF
>-|-|TRBJ2-3|TRBV6-2/TRBV6-3
TGTGCCAGCAGACCAAGCACAGATACGCAGTATTTT
CASRPSTDTQYF
>few|-|TRBJ2-7|TRBV20-1
TGCAGTGTCTTCCGCCCTTCCGTTCGAGAGCAGTACTTC
CSVFRPSVREQYF
>-|TRBD2|TRBJ2-5|TRBV27
TGTGCCAGCAGACGGACTAGCGGAAAAGAGACCCAGTACTTC
CASRRTSGKETQYF
>few|-|TRBJ2-1|TRBV11-2
TGTGTCAGCAGCTTACGGACCTATGGACATTGGAGCTCCTACAATGAGCAGTTCTTC
CVSSLRTYGHWSSYNEQFF
>few|TRBD1|TRBJ2-1|TRBV11-2
TGTGCCAGCAGCTTGACAGGGGCCGGCTCCTACAATGAGCAGTTCTTC
CASSLTGAGSYNEQFF
>few|-|TRBJ2-7|TRBV18
TGTGCCAGCTCACCCCGGGGCCACTACGAGCAGTACTTC
CASSPRGHYEQYF
>-|TRBD2|TRBJ2-3|TRBV7-9
TGTGCCAGCAGCTTAGCAACTAGCGGGAGCACAGATACGCAGTATTTT
CASSLATSGSTDTQYF
>-|TRBD2|TRBJ2-1|TRBV3-1
TGTGCCAGCCGGATGGCGGGAGGGGAGGAGCAGTTCTTC
CASRMAGGEEQFF
>-|-|TRBJ2-7|TRBV6-5
TGTGCCAGCAGTTCGCCAGGGAGAGATTACGAGCAGTACTTC
CASSSPGRDYEQYF
>few|-|TRBJ2-5|TRBV6-5
TGTGCCAGCACCTCGTGGGAGACCCAGTACTTC
CASTSWETQYF
>few|-|TRBJ2-2|TRBV7-9
TGTGCCAGCAGCTTACTAGTTAGGACGGCCGGGGAGCTGTTTTTT
CASSLLVRTAGELFF
>-|-|TRBJ2-2|TRBV19
TGTGCCAGTAGTCGCCCCCCCGCGGGGGCAATTGGCACCGGGGAGCTGTTTTTT
CASSRPPAGAIGTGELFF
>-|TRBD2|TRBJ2-2|TRBV7-7
TGTGCCAGCAGCCCCGGTGGCGGGAGCGTCACCGGGGAGCTGTTTTTT
CASSPGGGSVTGELFF
>many|TRBD2|TRBJ2-7|TRBV7-2
TGTGCCAGCAGCTATTTAGCGGGAGGCCCCTACGAGCAGTACTTC
CASSYLAGGPYEQYF
>few|-|TRBJ2-1|TRBV10-3
TGTGCCATCAGTGTGGCAGGGGGGGCCCATGAGCAGTTCTTC
CAISVAGGAHEQFF
>many|-|TRBJ2-1|TRBV4-2
TGTGCCAGCAGCCAAGATTGGGTAGCGCTATTGAATGAGCAGTTCTTC
CASSQDWVALLNEQFF
>many|-|TRBJ2-5|TRBV5-6
TGTGCCAGCAGCTTGGCCTCTGGGACAATGTACCAAGAGACCCAGTACTTC
CASSLASGTMYQETQYF
>few|TRBD1|TRBJ1-1|TRBV28
TGTGCCAGCAGTTTATCTAACAGGGGCGAAGCTTTCTTT
CASSLSNRGEAFF
>-|-|TRBJ1-2|TRBV20-1
TGCAGTGCAGGGGACTGGGACTATGGCTACACCTTC
CSAGDWDYGYTF
>many|-|TRBJ1-1|TRBV29-1
TGCAGCGCCGGGGGGGGAGGTCGGACTGAAGCTTTCTTT
CSAGGGGRTEAFF
>-|-|TRBJ2-2|TRBV4-3
TGCGCCAGCAGCCAAGATCGGGGCAGGGGGGAGCTGTTTTTT
CASSQDRGRGELFF
>few|TRBD1|TRBJ1-5|TRBV3-1
TGTGCCAGCAGCCCCAGACAGGGGTCAACTCCCCAGCATTTT
CASSPRQGSTPQHF
>-|-|TRBJ1-2|TRBV29-1
TGCAGCGCGGTCTTCGGGGGTAACTATGGCTACACCTTC
CSAVFGGNYGYTF
>-|-|TRBJ2-7|TRBV27
TGTGCCAGCAGTTCGTGGGCAGGGGGGTCGTGGGAGCAGTACTTC
CASSSWAGGSWEQYF
>many|-|TRBJ2-7|TRBV12-3/TRBV12-4
TGTGCCAGCAGTTCCGGGAGCCATTACGAGCAGTACTTC
CASSSGSHYEQYF
>few|-|TRBJ2-1|TRBV20-1
TGCAGTGCTAAACGTCGGGAGTCCCCGGGGGATGAGCAGTTCTTC
CSAKRRESPGDEQFF
>few|TRBD1|TRBJ1-2|TRBV12-3/TRBV12-4
TGTGCCAGCAGTTTATACGGTTACGGGTATGGCAGGGGGCTCTCCTATGGCTACACCTTC
CASSLYGYGYGRGLSYGYTF
>-|TRBD2|TRBJ2-3|TRBV20-1
TGCAGTGCTAGGGGGGCGGGGGGCGTTACGCAGTATTTT
CSARGAGGVTQYF
>-|-|TRBJ2-5|TRBV15
TGTGCCACCAGCAGCGACATCCAAGAGACCCAGTACTTC
CATSSDIQETQYF
>few|-|TRBJ1-1|TRBV12-3/TRBV12-4
TGTGCCAGCAGTACCCAGGGCACCAAGTTCGCTGAAGCTTTCTTT
CASSTQGTKFAEAFF
>few|TRBD2|TRBJ2-5|TRBV7-9
TGTGCCAGCAGCTTAGCTAGCGGGAGGACCCAGTACTTC
CASSLASGRTQYF
>few|-|TRBJ1-5|TRBV5-5
TGTGCCAGCAGCCCGAGGTCGGGGGGTCAGCCCCAGCATTTT
CASSPRSGGQPQHF
>-|-|TRBJ2-7|TRBV6-5
TGTGCCAGCAGTTACTCGAACCACCGGGACTCCTACGAGCAGTACTTC
CASSYSNHRDSYEQYF
>few|-|TRBJ1-2|TRBV29-1
TGCAGCGTTGCAGGGGCGGGTGGCTACACCTTC
CSVAGAGGYTF
>few|-|TRBJ2-5|TRBV2
TGTGCCAGCAGTGAGGTCTCGTCCAGGGAGACCCAGTACTTC
CASSEVSSRETQYF
>-|TRBD2|TRBJ2-5|TRBV20-1
TGCAGTGCAACGACTAGCGGGGGGAGGGGAGAGACCCAGTACTTC
CSATTSGGRGETQYF
>many|-|TRBJ1-1|TRBV20-1
TGCAGTGCTAGAGGGGGGACGGCGGTGAACACTGAAGCTTTCTTT
CSARGGTAVNTEAFF
>many|-|TRBJ2-1|TRBV12-3/TRBV12-4
TGTGCCAGCAGCCGTACGACAGTTTACAATGAGCAGTTCTTC
CASSRTTVYNEQFF
>-|TRBD2|TRBJ2-7|TRBV12-3/TRBV12-4
TGTGCCAGCAGTCCGACTCTCGGACTAGCGTCTGGGCAGTACTTC
CASSPTLGLASGQYF
>-|TRBD1|TRBJ1-6|TRBV20-1
TGCAGTGCTGAAAATTCAGACAGGGGGTCTAATTCACCCCTCCACTTT
CSAENSDRGSNSPLHF
>-|TRBD1|TRBJ2-7|TRBV18
TGTGCCAGCTCACAACCGGGACAGGGGACCTACGAGCAGTACTTC
CASSQPGQGTYEQYF